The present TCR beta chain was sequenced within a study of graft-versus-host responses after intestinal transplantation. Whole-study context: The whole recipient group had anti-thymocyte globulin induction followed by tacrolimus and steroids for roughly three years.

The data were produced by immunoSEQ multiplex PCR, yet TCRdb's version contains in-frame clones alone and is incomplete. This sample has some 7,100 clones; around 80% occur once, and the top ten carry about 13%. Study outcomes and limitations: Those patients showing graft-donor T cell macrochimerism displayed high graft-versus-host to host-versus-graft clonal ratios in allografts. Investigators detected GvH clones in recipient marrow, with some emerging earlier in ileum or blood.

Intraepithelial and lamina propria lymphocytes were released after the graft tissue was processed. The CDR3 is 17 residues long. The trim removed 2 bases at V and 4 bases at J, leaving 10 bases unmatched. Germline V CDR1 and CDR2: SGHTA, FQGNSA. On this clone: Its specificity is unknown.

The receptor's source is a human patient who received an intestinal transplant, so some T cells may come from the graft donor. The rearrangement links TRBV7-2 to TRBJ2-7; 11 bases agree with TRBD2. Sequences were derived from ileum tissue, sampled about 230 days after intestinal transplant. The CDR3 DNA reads TGTGCCAGCAGCTTACTCTTAGCGGGGGGGCGACCTTACGAGCAGTACTTC. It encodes CASSLLLAGGRPYEQYF. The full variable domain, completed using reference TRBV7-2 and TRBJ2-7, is GAGVSQSPSNKVTEKGKDVELRCDPISGHTALYWYRQSLGQGLEFLIYFQGNSAPDKSGLPSDRFSAERTGGSVSTLTIQRTQQEDSAVYLCASSLLLAGGRPYEQYFGPGTRLTVT.